These T cell receptor beta chains were read from a single sample in a study of shared clonotypes between healthy human individuals. Profiled with immunoSEQ multiplex PCR; TCRdb holds only in-frame clones, not every one. Counted here are roughly 1 million clones, around 74% occurring once; the ten biggest clones make up 1.4%. Specimen: memory CD4+ T cells sorted from blood. The receptors were sampled from a man between 18 and 29 years old in good health. CDR3s include the opening cysteine and the closing phenylalanine or tryptophan. A D gene is named only where the DNA matches it firmly. Size tells how often a clone was seen (once, few, many) or the class of an expanded clone, and some rows leave it out.

D	V	J	size	DNA	CDR3
-	TRBV27	TRBJ2-5	-	TGTGCCAGCAGTAAATTAGGACAGCAAGAGACCCAGTACTTC	CASSKLGQQETQYF
TRBD2	TRBV28	TRBJ2-4	-	TGTGCCAGCAGTGCCCCGGGGGGAGCCAAAAACATTCAGTACTTC	CASSAPGGAKNIQYF
TRBD1	TRBV11-2	TRBJ1-6	-	TGTGCCAGCAGTTCCACCGGGACAGGGGCTTCGTTCCTCCACTTT	CASSSTGTGASFLHF
TRBD2	TRBV6-5	TRBJ2-3	many	TGTGCCAGCAGCCCAGCGGGGTTGAGCACAGATACGCAGTATTTT	CASSPAGLSTDTQYF
-	TRBV11-3	TRBJ2-1	-	TGTGCCAGCAGCTCGGGGGTTAGCAATGAGCAGTTCTTC	CASSSGVSNEQFF
-	TRBV27	TRBJ1-2	-	TGTGCCAGCAGTCCCCATCCGGCGGGTGGCTACACCTTC	CASSPHPAGGYTF
TRBD1	TRBV7-2	TRBJ1-3	once	TGTGCCAGCAGCCGGGACAGCACCCCTGGAAACACCATATATTTT	CASSRDSTPGNTIYF
-	TRBV18	TRBJ2-7	-	TGTGCCAGCTTACCACCCACAGGGCGCTCCTACGAGCAGTACTTC	CASLPPTGRSYEQYF
-	TRBV10-3	TRBJ2-5	once	TGTGCCATCAGTCCGAGCCTCGGTGGGGAGACCCAGTACTTC	CAISPSLGGETQYF
-	TRBV10-2	TRBJ1-1	-	TGCGCCAGCAGTGACACTGAAGCTTTCTTT	CASSDTEAFF
-	TRBV5-6	TRBJ1-5	few	TGTGCCAGCAGCTTGTGGGACGCGCCCCAGCATTTT	CASSLWDAPQHF
-	TRBV25-1	TRBJ1-2	-	TGTGCCAGCAGTAACCGACAGGCGGCCTATGGCTACACCTTC	CASSNRQAAYGYTF
-	TRBV7-9	TRBJ2-1	-	TGTGCCAGCAGCCATTCCTCCGCCGGCAGGGTTAATGAGCAGTTCTTC	CASSHSSAGRVNEQFF
TRBD2	TRBV18	TRBJ2-3	once	TGTGCCAGCTCGCTGGGGGGGTTAGACACAGATACGCAGTATTTT	CASSLGGLDTDTQYF
-	TRBV6-5	TRBJ2-5	-	TGTGCCAGCAGCTCTCATGAGACCCAGTACTTC	CASSSHETQYF
TRBD2	TRBV11-3	TRBJ2-3	few	TGTGCCAGCAGCCCCGGGACTAGCGGTCTCACAGATACGCAGTATTTT	CASSPGTSGLTDTQYF
TRBD1	TRBV5-1	TRBJ1-1	few	TGCGCCAGCAGCCCGGTCCGGGACAGTGGTACTGAAGCTTTCTTT	CASSPVRDSGTEAFF
-	TRBV5-1	TRBJ2-1	-	TGCGCCAGCAGCTTGACGGGGGGCCAATACAATGAGCAGTTCTTC	CASSLTGGQYNEQFF
TRBD1	TRBV4-1	TRBJ1-2	-	TGCGCCAGCAGCCAAGATAGTGGCGCCAGGGGGCCCTCCTATGGCTACACCTTC	CASSQDSGARGPSYGYTF
-	TRBV30	TRBJ2-2	-	TGTGCCTCGGACGGTTCGAACACCGGGGAGCTGTTTTTT	CASDGSNTGELFF
TRBD2	TRBV7-9	TRBJ2-3	-	TGTGCCAGCAGCTTATCGTGGAGGGCGGGAGGCGGGTCAGATACGCAGTATTTT	CASSLSWRAGGGSDTQYF
-	TRBV28	TRBJ1-6	-	TGTGCCAGCAGTTTGGAAGGGAGGCTCCACTTT	CASSLEGRLHF
-	TRBV6-1	TRBJ2-7	few	TGTGCCAGCACCGTGACAGGCCGGGACTACGAGCAGTACTTC	CASTVTGRDYEQYF
TRBD2	TRBV5-1	TRBJ2-5	-	TGCGCCAGCAGCATAATAGCGGGAGGAGGAGAGACCCAGTACTTC	CASSIIAGGGETQYF
TRBD2	TRBV7-8	TRBJ2-5	few	TGTGCCAGCAGCCCCGGGACTAGCGGATCCTGGGGGACCCAGTACTTC	CASSPGTSGSWGTQYF
-	TRBV6-6	TRBJ2-5	-	TGTGCCAGCAGTTACTCCACTGGTTGGAAAGAGACCCAGTACTTC	CASSYSTGWKETQYF
-	TRBV19	TRBJ1-1	-	TGTGCCAGTAGTATTCATAATGCGGGAGGAATGAACACTGAAGCTTTCTTT	CASSIHNAGGMNTEAFF
-	TRBV5-1	TRBJ2-7	-	TGCGCCAGCAGCTTTGGGTTCGGGACCCTCGACGGCGAGCAGTACTTC	CASSFGFGTLDGEQYF
TRBD1	TRBV4-1	TRBJ1-1	few	TGCGCCAGCAGCCGAGCTAATCCGGGACAGGGATATGAAGCTTTCTTT	CASSRANPGQGYEAFF
TRBD1	TRBV28	TRBJ1-5	once	TGTGCCAGCAGGGGACAGTATAGCAATCAGCCCCAGCATTTT	CASRGQYSNQPQHF
-	TRBV6-1	TRBJ2-2	-	TGTGCCAGCAGGGTGGGGGCGCTTAGCACCGGGGAGCTGTTTTTT	CASRVGALSTGELFF
-	TRBV5-1	TRBJ1-2	-	TGCGCCAGCAACCAGGACGGAACTAACTATGGCTACACCTTC	CASNQDGTNYGYTF
-	TRBV20-1	TRBJ2-5	-	TGCAGTGCAACAGGGGAGACCCAGTACTTC	CSATGETQYF
TRBD1	TRBV19	TRBJ1-2	-	TGTGCCAGTAGTGAAGACAGGGATGGGTATGGCTACACCTTC	CASSEDRDGYGYTF
-	TRBV28	TRBJ2-1	-	TGTGCCAGCAGTTCGGCTGTCTCGAGGGGCTATGAGCAGTTCTTC	CASSSAVSRGYEQFF
-	TRBV10-3	TRBJ2-2	-	TGTGCCATCAGAACCCTTAGGGGCACCGGGGAGCTGTTTTTT	CAIRTLRGTGELFF
TRBD1	TRBV27	TRBJ2-7	-	TGTGCCAGCAGTACCACCGGGACAGGGGCCGCCTACGAGCAGTACTTC	CASSTTGTGAAYEQYF
TRBD2	TRBV4-2	TRBJ2-1	once	TGTGCCAGCAGCCTGACACCGGGACTAGCGGGGGGGCAGCAGTTCTTC	CASSLTPGLAGGQQFF
-	TRBV2	TRBJ1-5	-	TGTGCCAGCAGGAACAGGGCAAATCAGCCCCAGCATTTT	CASRNRANQPQHF
-	TRBV9	TRBJ1-1	-	TGTGCCAGCAGCGTAGGTCCGGTGAACACTGAAGCTTTCTTT	CASSVGPVNTEAFF
-	TRBV7-2	TRBJ1-3	-	TGTGCCAGCAGCTTGCAGGGGTGGACTGGAAACACCATATATTTT	CASSLQGWTGNTIYF
-	TRBV27	TRBJ1-1	-	TGTGCCAGCAGCTGGGGGTCACAGAACACTGAAGCTTTCTTT	CASSWGSQNTEAFF
-	TRBV5-1	TRBJ2-1	once	TGCGCCAGCAGCCAGGGACTCCGGGAGGAGCAGTTCTTC	CASSQGLREEQFF
TRBD1	TRBV19	TRBJ2-2	once	TGTGCCAGTAGTATTGGGACAGGGTCTCCCGGGGAGCTGTTTTTT	CASSIGTGSPGELFF
-	TRBV6-6	TRBJ1-1	-	TGTGCCAGCAGTTACTCGGTACAGGGGAACACTGAAGCTTTCTTT	CASSYSVQGNTEAFF
-	TRBV5-6	TRBJ2-7	-	TGTGCCAGCAGCTCGACTCTCGGCGCACTCTACGAGCAGTACTTC	CASSSTLGALYEQYF
TRBD1	TRBV6-6	TRBJ2-7	-	TGTGCCAGCAGTTACCGATGGGACAGTCTCTACGAGCAGTACTTC	CASSYRWDSLYEQYF
TRBD2	TRBV29-1	TRBJ2-2	-	TGCAGCGCGAAACTCGGGGGGGACACCGGGGAGCTGTTTTTT	CSAKLGGDTGELFF
-	TRBV6-6	TRBJ1-4	-	TGTGCCAGCAGTTATTGGGGGGTTGGGGGGAATGAAAAACTGTTTTTT	CASSYWGVGGNEKLFF
-	TRBV4-2	TRBJ2-5	-	TGTGCCAGCAGCCAAGGTGGGGGCGGTGAGACCCAGTACTTC	CASSQGGGGETQYF
-	TRBV6-1	TRBJ2-7	-	TGTGCCAGCAGTGACCGGTACGAGCAGTACTTC	CASSDRYEQYF
-	TRBV4-3	TRBJ2-6	-	TGCGCCAGCAGCCAGGCTCTACCTGGAGCTGGGGCCAACGTCCTGACTTTC	CASSQALPGAGANVLTF
-	TRBV19	TRBJ2-7	-	TGTGCCAGTAGTAGAATCAGTGGGCCTACCTACGAGCAGTACTTC	CASSRISGPTYEQYF
-	TRBV7-2	TRBJ2-3	-	TGTGCCAGCAGCTTGGGACTGAGCGATACGCAGTATTTT	CASSLGLSDTQYF
TRBD1	TRBV11-2	TRBJ1-6	-	TGTGCCAGCAGCTCCGGGACAGGGTCTAATTCACCCCTCCACTTT	CASSSGTGSNSPLHF
-	TRBV11-2	TRBJ1-4	-	TGTGCCAGCAGCTTAGTTCCACTTAATGAAAAACTGTTTTTT	CASSLVPLNEKLFF
TRBD2	TRBV4-2	TRBJ2-3	-	TGTGCCAGCAGCCAAGATGGCGGGGGGACCGTCACAGATACGCAGTATTTT	CASSQDGGGTVTDTQYF